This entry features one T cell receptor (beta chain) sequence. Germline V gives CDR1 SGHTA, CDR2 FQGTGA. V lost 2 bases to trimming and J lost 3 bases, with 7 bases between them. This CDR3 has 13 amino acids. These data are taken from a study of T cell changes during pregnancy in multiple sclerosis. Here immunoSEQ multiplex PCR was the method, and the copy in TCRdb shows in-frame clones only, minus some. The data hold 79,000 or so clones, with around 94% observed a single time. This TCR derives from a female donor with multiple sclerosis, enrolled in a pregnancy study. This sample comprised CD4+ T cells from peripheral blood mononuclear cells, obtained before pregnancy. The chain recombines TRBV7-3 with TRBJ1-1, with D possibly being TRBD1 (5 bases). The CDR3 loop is CASSLDRYTEAFF. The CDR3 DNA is TGTGCCAGCAGCTTAGACAGATACACTGAAGCTTTCTTT.